This T cell receptor (beta chain) derives from a study of cytomegalovirus exposure and HLA in healthy donors. The overall study: Earlier findings included nearly 120 million unique TCR beta sequences obtained from 150 million to 200 million T cells.

The V and J ends lost 0 bases and 7 bases respectively, with 10 bases between them. Germline V lookup: CDR1 SGDLS, CDR2 YYNGEE. The CDR3 has 13 residues. Samples came from healthy bone marrow donors. In the PCR, 60 Vbeta and 13 Jbeta primers were used. In the original workflow: An analysis that came later counted some 81 million unique TCR beta chains, about 10 million shared. Sequenced by immunoSEQ multiplex PCR; TCRdb stores in-frame clones only, minus some. D and trimming were read from the DNA, whereas the V and J calls and clone size are those reported in that table. The sample lists 85,000 to 130,000 clones, over 55% occurring once.

The source is a female donor in good health and CMV-seronegative. The sequenced material came from PBMCs. The chain carries TRBV9 and TRBJ1-1, with no clear D. The CDR3 loop is CASSVGAGSEAFF. As DNA, the CDR3 is TGTGCCAGCAGCGTAGGGGCCGGGAGTGAAGCTTTCTTT.